One sample yielded the 8 T cell receptor beta chains listed below, sequenced in a study of CD8+CD57+ T cells in acquired aplastic anemia. Genomic DNA templated the TCR beta VDJ and CDR3 profiling. TCRdb used MiXCR to reprocess the reads, holding one entry per CDR3 protein. The sample carries a few hundred thousand distinct CDR3 sequences, approximately 79% recorded once. Patients picked for sequencing had shown CD8+CD57+ cell expansion detected by flow cytometry. The source material was sorted CD4+, CD8+, or CD8+CD57+ T cells (not recorded which) from PBMCs. The receptors derive from a human donor with aplastic anemia.

Of note for this clonotype: Since the CDR3 does not end with the conserved phenylalanine or tryptophan, this likely comes from a read error. The DNA is left out, because the CDR3 cannot be placed on it with certainty; the CDR3 is given as TCRdb lists it. The chain uses TRBV2 and TRBJ1-1; the table assigns TRBD1, which was not confirmed against the DNA. Germline CDR1 reads SNHLY; CDR2 reads FYNNEI. Termini included, the CDR3 measures 15 amino acids. The CDR3 loop is CASGDGVTDTPEVVP.

With regard to this clonotype: Because it lacks the conserved phenylalanine or tryptophan at the end, this CDR3 is likely a read error. CDR3 sequence: CASVQREAARYTL. The CDR3 DNA follows: TGTGCCAGCGTACAAAGGGAGGCGGCGAGATACACCTTA. The chain uses TRBV7-2 and TRBJ1-2; D is unclear. The CDR3 sequence is 13 residues long. V dropped 8 bases and J dropped 11 bases, with 21 bases sitting between them. Germline CDR1 and CDR2: SGHTA and FQGNSA.

The chain is built from TRBV9 and TRBJ2-2; 7 nucleotides agree with TRBD1. Looked up from germline, CDR1 is SGDLS and CDR2 is YYNGEE. The V segment lost 0 bases and the J segment 12 bases; nucleotides outside the gene matches: 14. The CDR3 has 16 amino acids. The CDR3 reads CASSVGGQSTATQLFF. For the CDR3, the DNA is TGTGCCAGCAGCGTAGGGGGACAGAGCACAGCTACGCAGCTGTTTTTT.

As regards this clonotype: This is likely a read error, given that the CDR3 carries no conserved phenylalanine or tryptophan at its end. V gene TRBV7-9 combines with J gene TRBJ2-3; no reliable D call. This CDR3 spans 13 amino acids. V gave up 1 base and J gave up 9 bases, with 11 bases separating them. Germline values: CDR1 SEHNR, CDR2 FQNEAQ (reference sequence). The CDR3 sequence: CASSLGSPPTQYG. CDR3 coding DNA: TGTGCCAGCAGCTTAGGCAGTCCGCCCACGCAGTATGGT.

As regards this clonotype: A read error may produce the germline difference seen at one junction end. This rearrangement joins TRBV9 to TRBJ2-3, with D uncertain. The CDR3 is made up of 13 amino acids. Germline lookup yields CDR1 SGDLS and CDR2 YYNGEE. CDR3 sequence: CASSEGSATKYFF. Here the CDR3 DNA reads TGTGCCAGCAGCGAAGGGTCAGCAACGAAGTATTTTTTT.

For this clonotype: Compared with germline, one end of the junction differs, possibly owing to a read error. The V gene is TRBV7-9, the J gene TRBJ2-3; D is possibly TRBD2 (6 bases). The CDR3 extends over 14 amino acids. The germline CDR1 and CDR2 sequences are SEHNR and FQNEAQ (reference sequence). CDR3 in DNA: TGCGCCAGCAGCCTGGCGAGCGGGCGCGATAAGCAGTTCTTT. This gives the protein CASSLASGRDKQFF.

CDR3 nucleotide sequence: TGTGCCAGCAGCGGTAGTAGGGATTCTAACTATGACTACTTC. Protein: CASSGSRDSNYDYF. The gene calls are TRBV7-9 and TRBJ2-5; D is undetermined. The V gene's germline CDR1 is SEHNR and CDR2 FQNEAQ (reference sequence). This CDR3 has 14 residues. Deletions cut 5 bases from V and 14 bases from J, with 24 bases between.

Turning to this clonotype: It is likely a read error, because the conserved phenylalanine at the end of the CDR3 is missing. The limits of the CDR3 on the DNA are not certain, so only TCRdb's listed CDR3 is given. The chain recombines TRBV7-3 with TRBJ2-1; TRBD1 is the table's D call and was not checked against the DNA. The germline CDR1 and CDR2 sequences are SGHTA and FQGTGA. The CDR3 comprises 13 residues, both ends counted. CDR3 in amino acids: CASSDGGSDEKYD.